Here is one TCR beta chain with its context. The antigen is not known. The data were taken from a study of stem cell transplantation in POMP-related autoinflammatory disease. Study context: Impaired MHC class I-dependent CD8+ differentiation was hypothesized from defective thymoproteasomes. Regarding the study as a whole: Unique TRB V-J gene pairings were limited in number in patients with PRAID.

The CDR3 is 16 residues long. The germline V gene encodes CDR1 SGHRS and CDR2 YFSETQ. With 0 bases removed from V and 2 bases from J, the gap between germline ends came to 14 bases. Sequencing used immunoSEQ multiplex PCR; TCRdb keeps in-frame clones, though not all of them. The sample lists approximately 1,500 clones; about three quarters were seen once. Sequenced sample: Tregs from PBMCs. The chain combines TRBV5-1 with TRBJ1-2, with D maybe TRBD1 (6 bases). This sequence originates from a human donor in good health. This chain's CDR3 is CASSLVPRTENYGYTF. DNA for the CDR3: TGCGCCAGCAGCTTGGTACCCCGGACAGAGAACTATGGCTACACCTTC.